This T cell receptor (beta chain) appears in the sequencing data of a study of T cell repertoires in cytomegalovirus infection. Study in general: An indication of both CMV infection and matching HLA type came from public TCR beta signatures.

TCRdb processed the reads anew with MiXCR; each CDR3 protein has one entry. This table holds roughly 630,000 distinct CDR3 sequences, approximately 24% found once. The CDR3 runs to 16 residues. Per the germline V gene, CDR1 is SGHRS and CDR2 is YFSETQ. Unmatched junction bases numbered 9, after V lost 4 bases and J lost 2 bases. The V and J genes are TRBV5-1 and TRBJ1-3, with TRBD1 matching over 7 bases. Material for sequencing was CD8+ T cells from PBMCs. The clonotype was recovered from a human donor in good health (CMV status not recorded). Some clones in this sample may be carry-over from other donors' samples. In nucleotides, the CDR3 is TGCGCCAGCAGCACCGAGGACAGGACAACTGGAAACACCATATATTTT. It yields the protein CASSTEDRTTGNTIYF.